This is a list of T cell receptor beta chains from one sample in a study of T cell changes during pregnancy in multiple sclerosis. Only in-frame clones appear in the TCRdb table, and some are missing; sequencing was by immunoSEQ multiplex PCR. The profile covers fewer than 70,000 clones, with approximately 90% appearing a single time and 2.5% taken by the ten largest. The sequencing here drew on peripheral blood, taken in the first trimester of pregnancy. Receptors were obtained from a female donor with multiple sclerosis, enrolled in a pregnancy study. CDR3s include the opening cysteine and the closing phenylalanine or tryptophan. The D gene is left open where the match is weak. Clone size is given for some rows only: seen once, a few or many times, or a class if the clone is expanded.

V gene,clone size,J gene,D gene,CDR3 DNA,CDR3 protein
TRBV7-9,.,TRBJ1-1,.,TGTGCCAGCAGCTTAGGGACAGTGAACACTGAAGCTTTCTTT,CASSLGTVNTEAFF
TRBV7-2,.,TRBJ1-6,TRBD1,TGTGCCAGCAGCGGTGGGACAGGGTCTAATTCACCCCTCCACTTT,CASSGGTGSNSPLHF
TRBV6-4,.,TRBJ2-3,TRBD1,TGTGCCAGCAGTGTATCTCCTCCGGGACAGGGTCACGATACGCAGTATTTT,CASSVSPPGQGHDTQYF
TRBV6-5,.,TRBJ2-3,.,TGTGCCAGCCGCCGCGCCTCAGATACGCAGTATTTT,CASRRASDTQYF
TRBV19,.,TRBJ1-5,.,TGTGCCAGTAGTCCCGTGGGAGGATTTTATAGCAATCAGCCCCAGCATTTT,CASSPVGGFYSNQPQHF
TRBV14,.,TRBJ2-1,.,TGTGCCAGCAGCCAAGATCCTCGCGGGGGCCACGGGAATGAGCAGTTCTTC,CASSQDPRGGHGNEQFF
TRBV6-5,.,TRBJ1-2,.,TGTGCCAGCAGTAAAACCGACACGAATAACTATGGCTACACCTTC,CASSKTDTNNYGYTF
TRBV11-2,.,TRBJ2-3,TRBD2,TGTGCCAGCAGCTTAGGGAAACTAGCGGGAACTAGCACAGATACGCAGTATTTT,CASSLGKLAGTSTDTQYF
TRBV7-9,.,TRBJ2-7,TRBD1,TGTGCCAGCAGCTACCGGACAGGGGGGCCCGAGCAGTACTTC,CASSYRTGGPEQYF
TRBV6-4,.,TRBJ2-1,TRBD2,TGTGCCAGCAGCCAACTAGCGGGGGGGCCCTACAATGAGCAGTTCTTC,CASSQLAGGPYNEQFF
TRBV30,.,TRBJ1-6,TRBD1,TGTGCCTGGAGTCAGGGACAGGGATCTAATTCACCCCTCCACTTT,CAWSQGQGSNSPLHF
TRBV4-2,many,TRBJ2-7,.,TGTGCCAGCAGCCAAGGGGCGGGGGACACCCCCCACGAGCAGTACTTC,CASSQGAGDTPHEQYF
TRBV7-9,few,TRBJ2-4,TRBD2,TGTGCCAGCAGCTTAGGACTAGCGGCAAACATTCAGTACTTC,CASSLGLAANIQYF
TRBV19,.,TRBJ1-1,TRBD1,TGTGCCAGTAGTCCGGCAGGGGGGTCTGAAGCTTTCTTT,CASSPAGGSEAFF
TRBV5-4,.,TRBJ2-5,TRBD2,TGTGCCAGCAGCTATGGGACTAGTGAGACCCAGTACTTC,CASSYGTSETQYF
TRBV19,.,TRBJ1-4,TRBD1,TGTGCCAGTAGTGAACGACAGGGTATGACTAATGAAAAACTGTTTTTT,CASSERQGMTNEKLFF
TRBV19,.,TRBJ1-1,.,TGTGCCAGTAGTATAGATCGAGGAGGGACTGAAGCTTTCTTT,CASSIDRGGTEAFF
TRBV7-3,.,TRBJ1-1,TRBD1,TGTGCCAGCAGCTTTGGGACAGACGGGGCTGAAGCTTTCTTT,CASSFGTDGAEAFF
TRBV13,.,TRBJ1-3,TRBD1,TGTGCCAGCAGCTTCGGACAGGGAAATGGAGACACCATATATTTT,CASSFGQGNGDTIYF
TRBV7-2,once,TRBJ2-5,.,TGTGCCAGCAGCGCAAGTGGGACAACGTTACAAGAGACCCAGTACTTC,CASSASGTTLQETQYF
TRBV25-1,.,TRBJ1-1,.,TGTGCCAGCAGCGGAATCGGGTGGACTGAAGCTTTCTTT,CASSGIGWTEAFF
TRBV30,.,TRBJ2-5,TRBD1,TGTGCCTGGAGCGCGACAGGGCCTGAGACCCAGTACTTC,CAWSATGPETQYF
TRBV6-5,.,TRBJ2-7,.,TGTGCCAGCAGTTACTCTAGCACTACCTACGAGCAGTACTTC,CASSYSSTTYEQYF
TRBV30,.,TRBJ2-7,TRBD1,TGTGCCTGGAGTCCACAGGGGTCCTACGAGCAGTACTTC,CAWSPQGSYEQYF
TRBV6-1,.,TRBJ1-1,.,TGTGCCAGCAGTGAAGACGGGAACACTGAAGCTTTCTTT,CASSEDGNTEAFF
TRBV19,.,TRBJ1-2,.,TGTGCCAGTAGTATCGGGGGAGGTGGCTACACCTTC,CASSIGGGGYTF
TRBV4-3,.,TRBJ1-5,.,TGCGCCAACAGCCAAGATTCAGGGCTCAATCAGCCCCAGCATTTT,CANSQDSGLNQPQHF
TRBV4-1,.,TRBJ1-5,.,TGCGCCAGCAGCCAAGAGCCCCCCTCCCCCTCCCCACTTAATCAGCCCCAGCATTTT,CASSQEPPSPSPLNQPQHF
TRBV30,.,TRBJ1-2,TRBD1,TGTGCCTGGAGTTACCTGGGACAGGGTAAAGTCACTAACTATGGCTACACCTTC,CAWSYLGQGKVTNYGYTF
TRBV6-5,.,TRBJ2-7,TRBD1,TGTGCCAGCACCGTGACAGGGGGTTACGAGCAGTACTTC,CASTVTGGYEQYF
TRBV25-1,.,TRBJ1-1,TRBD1,TGTGCCAGCAGTGAGGTACAGGGGAGGCCCACTGAAGCTTTCTTT,CASSEVQGRPTEAFF
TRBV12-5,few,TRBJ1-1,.,TGTGCTAGTGGTTATGGAGCATTTGAAGCTTTCTTT,CASGYGAFEAFF
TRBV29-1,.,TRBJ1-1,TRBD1,TGCAGCGGCAAAACGGGACAGGGGGCAGCTGAAGCTTTCTTT,CSGKTGQGAAEAFF
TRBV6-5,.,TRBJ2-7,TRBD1,TGTGCCAGCAGCCCCGGACAGGTTAAGACCTACGAGCAGTACTTC,CASSPGQVKTYEQYF
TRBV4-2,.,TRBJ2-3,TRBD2,TGTGCCAGCAGCCAAGTCTTAGCGGGGGGGGCGGCGGGGGTAAATACGCAGTATTTT,CASSQVLAGGAAGVNTQYF
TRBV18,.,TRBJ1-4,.,TGTGCCAGCTCACCCGAGCGCGTTAATGAAAAACTGTTTTTT,CASSPERVNEKLFF
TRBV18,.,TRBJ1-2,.,TGTGCCAGCTCACCACCCGACAGTTCCGGCTACACCTTC,CASSPPDSSGYTF
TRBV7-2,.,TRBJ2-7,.,TGTGCCAGCAGCTTAGTTAGTACGCGGGGCTCCTACGAGCAGTACTTC,CASSLVSTRGSYEQYF
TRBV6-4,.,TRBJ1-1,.,TGTGCCAGCAGCCCGGGACATCAGAACACTGAAGCTTTCTTT,CASSPGHQNTEAFF
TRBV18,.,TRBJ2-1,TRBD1,TGTGCCAGCTCACCACCGGGACAGGGGAGAAGAAATGAGCAGTTCTTC,CASSPPGQGRRNEQFF
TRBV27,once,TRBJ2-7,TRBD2,TGTGCCAGCAGTTACACTAGCGGGGCACTCTACGAGCAGTACTTC,CASSYTSGALYEQYF
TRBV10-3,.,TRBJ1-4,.,TGTGCCAGCAGTGACAGCGCCACTAATGAAAAACTGTTTTTT,CASSDSATNEKLFF
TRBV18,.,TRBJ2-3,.,TGTGCCAGCTCACCACCTGACAGTAATACGCAGTATTTT,CASSPPDSNTQYF
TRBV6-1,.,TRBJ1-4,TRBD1,TGTGCCAGCTCGGCGGGACAGGAGGGTGAAAAACTGTTTTTT,CASSAGQEGEKLFF
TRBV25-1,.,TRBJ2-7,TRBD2,TGTGCCAGCTCACTCGGCCTAGCGGGGGCTTTAAACTTC,CASSLGLAGALNF